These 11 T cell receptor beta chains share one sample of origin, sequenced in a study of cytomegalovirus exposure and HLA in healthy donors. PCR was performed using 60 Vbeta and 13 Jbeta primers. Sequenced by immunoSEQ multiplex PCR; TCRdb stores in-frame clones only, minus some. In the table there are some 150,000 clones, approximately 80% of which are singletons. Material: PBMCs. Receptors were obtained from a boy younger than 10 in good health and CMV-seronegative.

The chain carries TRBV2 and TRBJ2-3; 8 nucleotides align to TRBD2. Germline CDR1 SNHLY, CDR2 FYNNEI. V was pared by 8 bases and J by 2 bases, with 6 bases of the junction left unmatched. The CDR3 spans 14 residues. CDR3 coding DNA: TGTGCCAGCTGTAGCGGGGAAAACACAGATACGCAGTATTTT. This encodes CASCSGENTDTQYF.

CDR3 amino acids: CAVVSQLLYGYTF. CDR3 DNA: TGTGCCGTGGTGTCCCAACTTCTCTATGGCTACACCTTC. This sequence joins TRBV28 and TRBJ1-2; the D is unclear. The CDR3 runs 13 residues. V shed 11 bases and J shed 4 bases, with 17 bases lying between them. Germline V CDR1 and CDR2: MDHEN, SYDVKM.

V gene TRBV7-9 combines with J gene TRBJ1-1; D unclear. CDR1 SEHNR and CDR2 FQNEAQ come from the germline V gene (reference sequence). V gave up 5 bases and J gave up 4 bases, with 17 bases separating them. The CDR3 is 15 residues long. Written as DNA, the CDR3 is TGTGCCAGCAGCCGATCGGCCGGGGTGAGCACTGAAGCTTTCTTT. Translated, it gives CASSRSAGVSTEAFF.

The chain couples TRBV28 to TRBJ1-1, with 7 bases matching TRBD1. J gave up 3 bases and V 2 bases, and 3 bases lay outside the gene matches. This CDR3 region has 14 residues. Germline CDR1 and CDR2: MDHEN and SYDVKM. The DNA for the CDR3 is TGTGCCAGCAGTTTAGGACAGGTGGACACTGAAGCTTTCTTT. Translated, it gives CASSLGQVDTEAFF. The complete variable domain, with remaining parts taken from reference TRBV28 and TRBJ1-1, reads DVKVTQSSRYLVKRTGEKVFLECVQDMDHENMFWYRQDPGLGLRLIYFSYDVKMKEKGDIPEGYSVSREKKERFSLILESASTNQTSMYLCASSLGQVDTEAFFGQGTRLTVV.

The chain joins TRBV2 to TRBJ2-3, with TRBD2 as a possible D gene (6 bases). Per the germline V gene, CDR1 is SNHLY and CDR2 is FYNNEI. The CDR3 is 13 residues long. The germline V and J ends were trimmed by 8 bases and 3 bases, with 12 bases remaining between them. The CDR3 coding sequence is TGTGCCAGCGGCCGGGAGCGAACAGATACGCAGTATTTT. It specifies CASGRERTDTQYF.

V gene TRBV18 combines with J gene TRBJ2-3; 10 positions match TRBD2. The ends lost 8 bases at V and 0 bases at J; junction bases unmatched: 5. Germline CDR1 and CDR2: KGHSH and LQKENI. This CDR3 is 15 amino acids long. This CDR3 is CASVPTSGSTDTQYF. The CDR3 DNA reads TGTGCCAGCGTACCGACTAGCGGGAGCACAGATACGCAGTATTTT.

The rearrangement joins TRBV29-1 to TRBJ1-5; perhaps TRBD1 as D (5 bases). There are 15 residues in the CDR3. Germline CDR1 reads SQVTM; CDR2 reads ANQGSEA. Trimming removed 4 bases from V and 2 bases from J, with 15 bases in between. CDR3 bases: TGCAGCGTTGCTTCAGGGAATGGAGGCAATCAGCCCCAGCATTTT. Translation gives CSVASGNGGNQPQHF. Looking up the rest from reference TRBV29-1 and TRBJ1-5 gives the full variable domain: SAVISQKPSRDICQRGTSLTIQCQVDSQVTMMFWYRQQPGQSLTLIATANQGSEATYESGFVIDKFPISRPNLTFSTLTVSNMSPEDSSIYLCSVASGNGGNQPQHFGDGTRLSIL.

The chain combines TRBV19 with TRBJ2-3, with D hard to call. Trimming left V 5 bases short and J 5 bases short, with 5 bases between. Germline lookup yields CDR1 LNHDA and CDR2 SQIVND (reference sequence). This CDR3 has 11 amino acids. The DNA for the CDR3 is TGTGCCAGTAGTTCGGGAGATACGCAGTATTTT. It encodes CASSSGDTQYF. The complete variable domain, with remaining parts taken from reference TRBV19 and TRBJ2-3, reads DGGITQSPKYLFRKEGQNVTLSCEQNLNHDAMYWYRQDPGQGLRLIYYSQIVNDFQKGDIAEGYSVSREKKESFPLTVTSAQKNPTAFYLCASSSGDTQYFGPGTRLTVL.

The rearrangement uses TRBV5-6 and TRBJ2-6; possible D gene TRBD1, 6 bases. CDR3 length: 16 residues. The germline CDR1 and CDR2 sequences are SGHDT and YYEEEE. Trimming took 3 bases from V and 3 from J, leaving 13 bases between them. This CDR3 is CASSSYRELGANVLTF. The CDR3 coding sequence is TGTGCCAGCAGCTCCTACAGGGAACTTGGGGCCAACGTCCTGACTTTC.

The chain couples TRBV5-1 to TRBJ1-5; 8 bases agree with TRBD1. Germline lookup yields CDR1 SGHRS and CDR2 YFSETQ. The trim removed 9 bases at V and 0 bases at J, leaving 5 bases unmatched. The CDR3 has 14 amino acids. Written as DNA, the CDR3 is TGCGCCAATAGGACAGGGTATAGCAATCAGCCCCAGCATTTT. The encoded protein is CANRTGYSNQPQHF.

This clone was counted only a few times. The CDR3 DNA is TGTGCCACTCATACAGGGGGCAACACTGAAGCTTTCTTT. This codes for CATHTGGNTEAFF. This chain links TRBV19 with TRBJ1-1; 9 bases align to TRBD1. Germline V gene sequence: CDR1 LNHDA, CDR2 SQIVND (reference sequence). This CDR3 region has 13 residues. Trimming cost V 10 bases and J 2 bases; bases outside gene matches: 5.